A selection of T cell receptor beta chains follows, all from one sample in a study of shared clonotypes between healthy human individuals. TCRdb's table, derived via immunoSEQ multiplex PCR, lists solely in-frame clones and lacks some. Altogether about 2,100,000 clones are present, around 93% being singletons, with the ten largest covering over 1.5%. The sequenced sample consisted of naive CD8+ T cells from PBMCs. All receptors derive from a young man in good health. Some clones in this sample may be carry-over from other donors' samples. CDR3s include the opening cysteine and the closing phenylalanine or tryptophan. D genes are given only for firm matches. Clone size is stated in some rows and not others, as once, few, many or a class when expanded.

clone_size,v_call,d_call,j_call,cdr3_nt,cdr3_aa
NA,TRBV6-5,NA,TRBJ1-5,TGTGCCAGCAGTTACTACGGGGGCGGAAAACAGCCCCAGCATTTT,CASSYYGGGKQPQHF
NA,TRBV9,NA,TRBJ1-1,TGTGCCAGCAGCCCTCAACCAGCGGTTGAAGCTTTCTTT,CASSPQPAVEAFF
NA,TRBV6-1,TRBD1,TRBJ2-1,TGTGCCAGCAGCGAAGGGAGGGGACAGGGTTTCAATGAGCAGTTCTTC,CASSEGRGQGFNEQFF
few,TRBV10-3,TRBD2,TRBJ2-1,TGTGCCATCAGTGAGCTCAAGCGGGAGGGCATCGATGAGCAGTTCTTC,CAISELKREGIDEQFF
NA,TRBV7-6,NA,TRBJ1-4,TGTGCCAGCAGCGTAAGGCGGGGAGGGGGTGAAAAACTGTTTTTT,CASSVRRGGGEKLFF
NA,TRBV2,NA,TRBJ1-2,TGTGCCAGCAGTGAATGGGCTAGCTATGGCTACACCTTC,CASSEWASYGYTF
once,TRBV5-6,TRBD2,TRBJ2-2,TGTGCCAGCAGCCTCGGACTAGCGGGATTCACCGGGGAGCTGTTTTTT,CASSLGLAGFTGELFF
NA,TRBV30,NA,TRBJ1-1,TGTGCGTGGGGGTACAGGGACACTGAAGCTTTCTTT,CAWGYRDTEAFF
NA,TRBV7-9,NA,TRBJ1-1,TGTGCCAGCAGCTTATATTACAGTAAATTTATGAACACTGAAGCTTTCTTT,CASSLYYSKFMNTEAFF
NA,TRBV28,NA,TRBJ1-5,TGTGCCAGCACCTTGGGGGGTGTAAGTCAGCCCCAGCATTTT,CASTLGGVSQPQHF
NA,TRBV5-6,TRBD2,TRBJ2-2,TGTGCCAGCAGCTTGGGACTAGCGGGCCCGATACCCGTCACCGGGGAGCTGTTTTTT,CASSLGLAGPIPVTGELFF
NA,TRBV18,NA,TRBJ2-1,TGTGCCAGCTCACCGTCCGGCCTTAGCTCCTACAATGAGCAGTTCTTC,CASSPSGLSSYNEQFF
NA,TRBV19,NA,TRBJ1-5,TGTGCCAGTTCCTTTCGGGGGGAAAGCAATCAGCCCCAGCATTTT,CASSFRGESNQPQHF
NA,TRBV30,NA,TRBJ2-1,TGTGCCGGTGGGGGGTTAGCCGGTGAGCAGTTCTTC,CAGGGLAGEQFF
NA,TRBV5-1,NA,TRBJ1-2,TGCGCCAGCAGCACCACGGAGCTCTATGGCTACACCTTC,CASSTTELYGYTF
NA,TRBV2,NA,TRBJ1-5,TGTGCCAGCAGTGAAGACAGGGCAGGCAATCAGCCCCAGCATTTT,CASSEDRAGNQPQHF
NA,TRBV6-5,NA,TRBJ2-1,TGTGCCAGCAGTCCTTTTGGCGGGGCCTACAATGAGCAGTTCTTC,CASSPFGGAYNEQFF
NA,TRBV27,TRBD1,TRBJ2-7,TGTGCCAGCAGTTCCGGGACAGGGCTCAACGAGCAGTACTTC,CASSSGTGLNEQYF
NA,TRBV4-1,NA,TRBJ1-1,TGCGCCAGCAGCCAAGAAACGGGCGTGAACACTGAAGCTTTCTTT,CASSQETGVNTEAFF
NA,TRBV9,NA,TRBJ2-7,TGTGCCAGCAGCCCATACAGGAGCTCCTACGAGCAGTACTTC,CASSPYRSSYEQYF
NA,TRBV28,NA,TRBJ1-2,TGTGCCAGCAGCCGAAGGGTTCCGAATGGCTACACCTTC,CASSRRVPNGYTF
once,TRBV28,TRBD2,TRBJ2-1,TGTGCCAGCAGTTTAATGGGACTAGCGGGGGTTTCCCCGCAGTTCTTC,CASSLMGLAGVSPQFF
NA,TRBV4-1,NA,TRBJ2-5,TGCGCCAGCAGCCACACGGGGGCTGGAGAGACCCAGTACTTC,CASSHTGAGETQYF
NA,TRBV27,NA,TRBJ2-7,TGTGCCAGCACCCTCCTCCCCGGGCACGAGCAGTACTTC,CASTLLPGHEQYF
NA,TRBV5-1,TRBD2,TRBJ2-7,TGCGCCAGCAGCTTGGGTCTCCCTAGCGGGTCACACGAGCAGTACTTC,CASSLGLPSGSHEQYF
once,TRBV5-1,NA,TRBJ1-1,TGCGCCAGCAGCTTGAGAGGGAACACTGAAGCTTTCTTT,CASSLRGNTEAFF
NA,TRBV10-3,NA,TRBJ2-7,TGTGCCATCAGGCCCTTTGCCTCCTACGAGCAGTACTTC,CAIRPFASYEQYF
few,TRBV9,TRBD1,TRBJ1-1,TGTGCCAGCAGTGACGGGACAGCTGAAGCTTTCTTT,CASSDGTAEAFF
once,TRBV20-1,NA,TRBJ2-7,TGCAGTGCTCTGACGGGGGAGCAGTACTTC,CSALTGEQYF
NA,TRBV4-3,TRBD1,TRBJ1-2,TGCGCCAGCAGCCCTTCAAAAGGCCAGGGGGCGCATGGCTACACCTTC,CASSPSKGQGAHGYTF
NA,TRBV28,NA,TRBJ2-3,TGTGCCAGCAGTTTCTTAGTTGGTCAGTCGGGGGCTAGCACAGATACGCAGTATTTT,CASSFLVGQSGASTDTQYF
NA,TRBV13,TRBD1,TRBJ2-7,TGTGCCAGCAGCTCCCGGACAGGACTCGGCTGGGGCGAGCAGTACTTC,CASSSRTGLGWGEQYF
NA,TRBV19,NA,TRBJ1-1,TGTGCCAGTAGCCAGAGCCACCGGCAACCTGAAGCTTTCTTT,CASSQSHRQPEAFF
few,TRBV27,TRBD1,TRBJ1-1,TGTGCCAGCAGGGACAGGGGTGGCACTGAAGCTTTCTTT,CASRDRGGTEAFF
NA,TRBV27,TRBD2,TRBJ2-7,TGTGCCAGCGCCGAGCGGGAGTGGTACGAGCAGTACTTC,CASAEREWYEQYF
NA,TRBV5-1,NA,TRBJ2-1,TGCGCCAGCACAACCGGCAATGAGCAGTTCTTC,CASTTGNEQFF
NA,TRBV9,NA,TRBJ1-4,TGTGCCAGCAGCGCCTCAACTGCAACTAATGAAAAACTGTTTTTT,CASSASTATNEKLFF
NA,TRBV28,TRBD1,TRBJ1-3,TGTGCCAGCAGTTTATGGGGGACAGGGAAAGGCACCATATATTTT,CASSLWGTGKGTIYF
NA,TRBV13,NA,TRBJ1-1,TGTGCCAGCAGCCCTCGAGGGGAGGGGAACACTGAAGCTTTCTTT,CASSPRGEGNTEAFF
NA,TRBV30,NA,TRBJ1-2,TGTGCCTGGAGCCCGTACGGGTATAACTATGGCTACACCTTC,CAWSPYGYNYGYTF
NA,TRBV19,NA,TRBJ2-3,TGTGCCAGTAGTAGAGGACATTTCGGGGCCGATACGCAGTATTTT,CASSRGHFGADTQYF
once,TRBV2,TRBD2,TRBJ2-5,TGTGCCAGCAGTGAAGTTGGGGGACTAGCGGGTGGGTACCAAGAGACCCAGTACTTC,CASSEVGGLAGGYQETQYF
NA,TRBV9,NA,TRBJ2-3,TGTGCCAGCAGATCCGGAACTAGCACAGATACGCAGTATTTT,CASRSGTSTDTQYF
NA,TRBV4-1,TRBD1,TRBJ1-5,TGCGCCAGCAGCCATATAGGACAGGGGGCTTTCAATCAGCCCCAGCATTTT,CASSHIGQGAFNQPQHF
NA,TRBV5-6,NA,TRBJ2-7,TGTGCCAGCAGCTTGCGTAGGACGGATCCCTACGAGCAGTACTTC,CASSLRRTDPYEQYF
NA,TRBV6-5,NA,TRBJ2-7,TGTGCCAGCAGTGACAGGAATTTGTTCTACGAGCAGTACTTC,CASSDRNLFYEQYF
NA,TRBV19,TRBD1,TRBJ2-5,TGTGCCAGTAGTCTAACCCCGGACAGGTCTCAAGAGACCCAGTACTTC,CASSLTPDRSQETQYF
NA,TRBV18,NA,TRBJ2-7,TGTGCCAGCTCATCTTCCTACGAGCAGTACTTC,CASSSSYEQYF
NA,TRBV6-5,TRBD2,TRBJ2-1,TGTGCCAGCAGTTACGGGGCGGGAGTGCAGTTCTTC,CASSYGAGVQFF
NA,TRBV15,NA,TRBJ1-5,TGTGCCACCAGCAGAGATTGGGGAGGCAATCAGCCCCAGCATTTT,CATSRDWGGNQPQHF
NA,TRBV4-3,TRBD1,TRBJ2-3,TGCGCCAGCAGCCTAGGACAGGGCGCAGATACGCAGTATTTT,CASSLGQGADTQYF